This T cell receptor beta chain was retrieved from a study of T cell responses to AZD1222 COVID-19 vaccine. The table came from immunoSEQ multiplex PCR; TCRdb's copy has only in-frame clones and leaves some out. The sample has 75,000 to 100,000 clones; 85% to 90% are singletons. This receptor was taken from an adult in good health. The sample was peripheral blood, taken on day 0 of AZD1222 vaccination.

CDR3 nucleotides: TGTGCCAGCAGCCCCTTCGGGGGGCGCTGGGACACTGAAGCTTTCTTT. It codes for CASSPFGGRWDTEAFF. This chain connects TRBV7-2 to TRBJ1-1, with D maybe TRBD1 (6 bases). Germline-derived CDR1 and CDR2 are SGHTA and FQGNSA. The CDR3 loop spans 16 amino acids. Trimming took 5 bases from V and 3 from J, leaving 19 bases between them.